These T cell receptor beta chains were read from a single sample in a study of cytomegalovirus exposure and HLA in healthy donors. Measured with immunoSEQ multiplex PCR; TCRdb has only the in-frame clones, and not every one. Seen here are 200,000 to 250,000 clones, 77% observed once, and the top ten hold around 2.8%. Sequencing was performed on PBMCs. All receptors derive from a woman aged 55-69 years in good health and CMV-seropositive. The CDR3 runs from the conserved cysteine through the conserved F or W. The order of the fields is V gene, J gene, D gene, clone size, CDR3 protein, CDR3 DNA. The D gene is left open where the match is weak. The listing skips clone size in some rows; elsewhere it reads once, few, many or a size class.

TRBV6-1	TRBJ1-2	-	few	CASTPVFGGYTF	TGTGCCAGTACTCCCGTTTTCGGTGGCTACACCTTC
TRBV6-1	TRBJ2-7	TRBD2	-	CASSEIGTSGSSYEQYF	TGTGCCAGCAGTGAAATCGGGACTAGCGGGTCCTCCTACGAGCAGTACTTC
TRBV5-1	TRBJ2-7	TRBD2	-	CASSRTSGDYEQYF	TGCGCCAGCAGTAGAACTAGCGGGGACTACGAGCAGTACTTC
TRBV5-1	TRBJ2-3	TRBD1	-	CASSKGQGAQYF	TGCGCCAGCAGCAAGGGACAGGGGGCGCAGTATTTT
TRBV18	TRBJ1-2	TRBD1	-	CASSTATGTGAVYGYTF	TGTGCCAGCTCAACAGCAACCGGGACAGGGGCTGTCTATGGCTACACCTTC
TRBV19	TRBJ2-3	TRBD1	-	CASSYDRVMQYF	TGTGCCAGTAGTTACGACAGGGTAATGCAGTATTTT
TRBV5-4	TRBJ2-3	TRBD1	few	CASSLGRGRSTDTQYF	TGTGCCAGCAGCTTGGGCAGGGGGCGAAGCACAGATACGCAGTATTTT
TRBV7-2	TRBJ2-7	-	-	CASSLVETYEQYF	TGTGCCAGCAGCTTAGTAGAGACCTACGAGCAGTACTTC
TRBV11-2	TRBJ2-1	-	-	CASSSSPAPLVYNEQFF	TGTGCCAGCAGCTCCTCTCCCGCCCCACTAGTCTACAATGAGCAGTTCTTC
TRBV30	TRBJ1-1	-	few	CAWSVRGFTEAFF	TGTGCCTGGAGTGTACGGGGGTTCACTGAAGCTTTCTTT
TRBV7-9	TRBJ1-1	TRBD1	-	CASSLQGANTEAFF	TGTGCCAGCAGCTTGCAGGGGGCGAACACTGAAGCTTTCTTT
TRBV30	TRBJ1-5	-	-	CAWSGTDNQPQHF	TGTGCCTGGAGTGGGACAGATAATCAGCCCCAGCATTTT
TRBV18	TRBJ2-3	TRBD2	few	CASSPPRLAGPKSTDTQYF	TGTGCCAGCTCACCACCGAGACTAGCGGGGCCCAAATCCACAGATACGCAGTATTTT
TRBV2	TRBJ1-2	-	-	CASRKDRPGNYGYTF	TGTGCCAGCAGGAAAGACAGGCCGGGCAACTATGGCTACACCTTC
TRBV6-1	TRBJ1-4	-	-	CASGPRTGLNEKLFF	TGTGCCAGCGGGCCCAGAACCGGACTAAATGAAAAACTGTTTTTT
TRBV11-2	TRBJ2-1	-	-	CASSLDRERLNEQFF	TGTGCCAGCAGCTTAGATCGGGAAAGGCTAAATGAGCAGTTCTTC
TRBV30	TRBJ2-2	-	-	CAWSRQDAGELFF	TGTGCCTGGAGTCGACAGGATGCCGGGGAGCTGTTTTTT
TRBV5-1	TRBJ2-7	-	-	CASSMDGDSEQYF	TGCGCCAGCAGCATGGACGGTGACAGCGAGCAGTACTTC
TRBV5-6	TRBJ1-5	-	-	CASSWGGRLGQPQHF	TGTGCCAGCAGCTGGGGGGGTCGGTTGGGTCAGCCCCAGCATTTT
TRBV6-1	TRBJ2-5	-	-	CASTSGAEETQYF	TGTGCCAGCACGTCGGGTGCAGAGGAGACCCAGTACTTC
TRBV5-6	TRBJ1-6	-	-	CASSLEGRRDSPLHF	TGTGCCAGCAGCCTGGAGGGGAGGAGGGATTCACCCCTCCACTTT
TRBV5-1	TRBJ2-7	-	once	CASSLFSGSGNEQYF	TGCGCCAGCAGCCTATTCTCTGGGAGTGGGAACGAGCAGTACTTC
TRBV5-1	TRBJ1-1	-	-	CASSLQGFNTEAFF	TGCGCCAGCAGCTTACAGGGCTTTAACACTGAAGCTTTCTTT
TRBV7-6	TRBJ2-7	-	-	CASSRGEGPYEQYF	TGTGCCAGCAGCAGGGGGGAGGGCCCCTATGAGCAGTACTTC
TRBV2	TRBJ1-5	-	-	CASRGTFEGPQHF	TGTGCCAGCAGGGGGACATTCGAGGGGCCCCAGCATTTT
TRBV27	TRBJ1-2	TRBD1	-	CASRGTGGGYGYTF	TGTGCCAGCAGGGGTACAGGGGGCGGCTATGGCTACACCTTC
TRBV11-2	TRBJ2-7	TRBD2	-	CASSSPTSGSSYEQYF	TGTGCCAGCAGCTCTCCAACTAGCGGGAGCTCCTACGAGCAGTACTTC
TRBV7-2	TRBJ1-1	TRBD1	-	CASSPQTGELGEAFF	TGTGCCAGCAGCCCACAGACAGGGGAATTGGGTGAAGCTTTCTTT
TRBV6-6	TRBJ1-5	-	-	CASSSPNQPQHF	TGTGCCAGCAGTTCCCCAAATCAGCCCCAGCATTTT
TRBV18	TRBJ1-1	-	-	CASSPSGGEGTEAFF	TGTGCCAGCTCACCGTCCGGGGGGGAGGGCACTGAAGCTTTCTTT
TRBV2	TRBJ2-1	-	-	CASMGLAVDNEQFF	TGTGCCAGCATGGGATTAGCGGTAGACAATGAGCAGTTCTTC
TRBV18	TRBJ1-3	-	-	CASSPQGAGNTIYF	TGTGCCAGCTCACCACAGGGAGCAGGAAACACCATATATTTT
TRBV11-3	TRBJ1-1	-	few	CASSPSGLTEAFF	TGTGCCAGCAGCCCCTCGGGGTTGACTGAAGCTTTCTTT
TRBV5-4	TRBJ2-7	TRBD2	-	CASSLGGSPNEQYF	TGTGCCAGCAGCTTGGGCGGGAGTCCGAACGAGCAGTACTTC
TRBV4-1	TRBJ2-3	-	few	CASSQAGGAITDTQYF	TGCGCCAGCAGCCAAGCGGGGGGCGCAATCACAGATACGCAGTATTTT
TRBV5-1	TRBJ1-1	TRBD1	-	CASSAWTGEGTEAFF	TGCGCCAGCAGCGCCTGGACAGGGGAGGGCACTGAAGCTTTCTTT
TRBV5-4	TRBJ1-5	-	-	CASSLGGIQNQPQHF	TGTGCCAGCAGCTTGGGAGGCATCCAAAATCAGCCCCAGCATTTT
TRBV5-6	TRBJ2-3	-	few	CASSRPGNLADTQYF	TGTGCCAGCAGCCGCCCCGGGAACCTGGCGGATACGCAGTATTTT
TRBV15	TRBJ2-4	TRBD1	-	CATSREGTGGLSKNIQYF	TGTGCCACCAGCAGAGAGGGGACAGGGGGCCTGTCCAAAAACATTCAGTACTTC
TRBV28	TRBJ2-5	TRBD2	-	CASSWTSGRQETQYF	TGTGCCAGCAGTTGGACTAGCGGGCGCCAAGAGACCCAGTACTTC
TRBV11-2	TRBJ2-1	TRBD2	-	CASSLLAGTSGINEQFF	TGTGCCAGCAGCTTACTGGCCGGGACTAGCGGCATCAATGAGCAGTTCTTC
TRBV25-1	TRBJ1-6	TRBD1	-	CASSAGTANSPLHF	TGTGCCAGCAGTGCCGGGACAGCCAATTCACCCCTCCACTTT
TRBV6-5	TRBJ1-2	-	-	CASSIVRGGGYTF	TGTGCCAGCAGCATCGTACGGGGGGGCGGCTACACCTTC
TRBV5-1	TRBJ1-1	TRBD1	-	CASSSRQGSDTEAFF	TGCGCCAGCAGCAGCCGACAGGGATCGGACACTGAAGCTTTCTTT
TRBV16	TRBJ2-7	TRBD1	-	CASRAGTAYEQYF	TGTGCCAGCAGAGCCGGGACAGCCTACGAGCAGTACTTC